This T cell receptor beta chain was documented in a study of cytomegalovirus exposure and HLA in healthy donors. Germline V gene data show CDR1 as SGHAT and CDR2 as FQNNGV. The V and J ends lost 0 bases and 8 bases respectively, with 4 bases between them. The CDR3 sequence is 11 residues long. The PCR employed 60 Vbeta primers together with 13 Jbeta primers. Sequenced by immunoSEQ multiplex PCR; TCRdb stores in-frame clones only, minus some. The profile shows some 160,000 clones, over 80% of them singletons. The receptor was isolated from a woman under 30 in good health and CMV-seronegative. The gene calls are TRBV11-2 and TRBJ1-2; D gene uncertain. Sequencing used PBMCs. DNA for the CDR3: TGTGCCAGCAGCTTAGAAGCGGGCTACACCTTC. It encodes CASSLEAGYTF.